This T cell receptor beta chain stems from a study of blood T cells in healthy people across ages. This clonotype was observed a single time. Its specificity is not known. CDR1 SGHRS and CDR2 YFSETQ come from the germline V gene. The CDR3 is 15 residues long. The second PCR ran about 7 to 12 cycles with a sample-barcoded 5' primer and J-beta primers. A template-switch adaptor with 12 random nucleotides tagged each cDNA molecule. A single record per CDR3 protein comes from TCRdb applying MiXCR to the 5' RACE reads. The sample has 850,000 to 1,000,000 distinct CDR3 sequences, 51% seen once. Study outcomes and limitations: Per-million-T-cell TCR beta diversity fell roughly linearly with age. Higher diversity and more naive CD4+ cells were features of long-lived donors, compared to aged donors.

The TCR originated in a woman aged 60-75 years in good health. The specimen was blood. The chain is built from TRBV5-1 and TRBJ2-5; D may be TRBD1 or TRBD2 (8 bases each). Judging by the DNA end, TRBJ2-7 fits better; the J call may be wrong. The CDR3 DNA reads as TGCGCCAGCACCCCATCGGGAGGGGACAGGTACGAGCAGTACTTC. Encoded protein: CASTPSGGDRYEQYF.